This note documents a single T cell receptor beta chain sequence. Its target is not known. This specimen comes from a study of T-cell reconstitution after alpha-beta-depleted transplantation in children. Study results and caveats: Among T cells one year after transplant, newly produced cells accounted for most counts and diversity.

Per the germline V gene, CDR1 is DFQATT and CDR2 is SNEGSKA (reference sequence). V lost 3 bases to trimming and J lost 4 bases, with 19 bases between them. The length of the CDR3 is 15 residues. Preparing the TCRbeta library involved the use of unique molecular identifiers. TCRdb re-derived calls from the PCR reads in MiXCR, one entry per CDR3 protein. Of some 600,000 distinct CDR3 sequences in the sample, 10% to 15% were seen once. The J gene is TRBJ2-7, the V gene TRBV20-1; tentatively, D is TRBD1 (6 bases). This clonotype was sampled from a male patient between 10 and 17 years old who had a stem cell transplant for acute myeloid leukemia, so the T cells may come from the graft donor. This specimen was PBMCs, mostly from graft donor cells, taken 360 days after TCRalphabeta/CD19-depleted stem cell transplant. CDR3 residues: CSASGTIGGGYEQYF. The CDR3 nucleotides are TGCAGTGCTAGCGGGACCATAGGGGGTGGTTACGAGCAGTACTTC.